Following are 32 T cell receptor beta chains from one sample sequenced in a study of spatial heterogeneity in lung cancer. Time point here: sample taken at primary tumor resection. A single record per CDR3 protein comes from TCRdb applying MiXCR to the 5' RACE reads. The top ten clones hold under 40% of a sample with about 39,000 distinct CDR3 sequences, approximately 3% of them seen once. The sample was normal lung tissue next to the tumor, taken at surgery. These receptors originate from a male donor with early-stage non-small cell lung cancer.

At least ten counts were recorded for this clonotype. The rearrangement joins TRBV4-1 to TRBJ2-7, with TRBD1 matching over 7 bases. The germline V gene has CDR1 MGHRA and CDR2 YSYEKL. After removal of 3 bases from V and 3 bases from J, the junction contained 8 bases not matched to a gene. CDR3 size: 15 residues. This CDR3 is CASSHERGGDYEQYF. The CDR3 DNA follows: TGCGCCAGCAGCCACGAGAGAGGGGGCGACTACGAGCAGTACTTC.

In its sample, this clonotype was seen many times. CDR3 sequence: CASSPVGRGADTQYF. The CDR3 DNA is TGCGCCAGCAGCCCAGTCGGCAGGGGAGCAGATACGCAGTATTTT. This chain links TRBV4-1 with TRBJ2-3; possibly TRBD1 for D (6 bases). CDR3 length equals 15 residues. Germline values: CDR1 MGHRA, CDR2 YSYEKL. V was pared by 4 bases and J by 4 bases, with 15 bases between.

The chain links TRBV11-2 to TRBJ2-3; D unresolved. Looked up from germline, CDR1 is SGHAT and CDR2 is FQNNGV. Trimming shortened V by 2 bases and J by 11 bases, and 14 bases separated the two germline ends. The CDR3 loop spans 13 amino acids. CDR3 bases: TGTGCCAGCAGCTTAAGCCACAACCTTGGGCAGTATTTT. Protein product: CASSLSHNLGQYF.

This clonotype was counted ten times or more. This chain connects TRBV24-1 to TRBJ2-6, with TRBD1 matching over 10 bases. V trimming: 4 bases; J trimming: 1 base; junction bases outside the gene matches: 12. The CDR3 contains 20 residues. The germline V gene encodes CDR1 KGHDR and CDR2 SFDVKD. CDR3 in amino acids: CATSDTGTGVLRSGANVLTF. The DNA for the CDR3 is TGTGCCACCAGTGACACCGGGACAGGGGTTCTACGGTCTGGGGCCAACGTCCTGACTTTC.

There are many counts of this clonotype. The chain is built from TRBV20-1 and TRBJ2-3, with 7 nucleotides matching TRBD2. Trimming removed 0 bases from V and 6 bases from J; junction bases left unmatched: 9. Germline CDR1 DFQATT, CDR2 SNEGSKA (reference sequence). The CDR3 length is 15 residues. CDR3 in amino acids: CSARDLGGVIDTQYF. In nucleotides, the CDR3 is TGCAGTGCTAGAGATCTTGGGGGGGTCATTGATACGCAGTATTTT.

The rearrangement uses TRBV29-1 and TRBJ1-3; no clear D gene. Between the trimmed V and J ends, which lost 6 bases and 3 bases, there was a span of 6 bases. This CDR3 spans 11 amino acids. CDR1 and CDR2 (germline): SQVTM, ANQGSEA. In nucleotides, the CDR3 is TGCAGCGTCGGGATTGGAAACACCATATATTTT. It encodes CSVGIGNTIYF.

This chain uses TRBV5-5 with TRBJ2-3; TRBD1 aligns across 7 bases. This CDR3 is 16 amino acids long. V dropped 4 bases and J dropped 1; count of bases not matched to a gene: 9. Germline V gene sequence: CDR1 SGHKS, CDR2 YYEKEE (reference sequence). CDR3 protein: CASSIAGGEGTDTQYF. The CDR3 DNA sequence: TGTGCCAGCAGCATTGCAGGGGGAGAGGGCACAGATACGCAGTATTTT.

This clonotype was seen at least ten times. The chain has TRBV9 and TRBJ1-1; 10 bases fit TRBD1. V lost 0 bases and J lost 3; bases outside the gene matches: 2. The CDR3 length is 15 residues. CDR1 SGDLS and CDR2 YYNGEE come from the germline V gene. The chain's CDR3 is CASSVVGTGDTEAFF. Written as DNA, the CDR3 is TGTGCCAGCAGCGTAGTGGGGACAGGGGACACTGAAGCTTTCTTT. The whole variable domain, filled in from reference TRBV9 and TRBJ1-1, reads DSGVTQTPKHLITATGQRVTLRCSPRSGDLSVYWYQQSLDQGLQFLIQYYNGEERAKGNILERFSAQQFPDLHSELNLSSLELGDSALYFCASSVVGTGDTEAFFGQGTRLTVV.

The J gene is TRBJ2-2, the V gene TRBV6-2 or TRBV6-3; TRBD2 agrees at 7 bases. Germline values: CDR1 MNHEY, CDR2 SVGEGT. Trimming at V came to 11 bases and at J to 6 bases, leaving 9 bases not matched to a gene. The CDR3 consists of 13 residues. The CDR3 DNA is TGTGCCTGCGAGACTAGCATGTCCGGGGAGCTGTTTTTT. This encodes CACETSMSGELFF.

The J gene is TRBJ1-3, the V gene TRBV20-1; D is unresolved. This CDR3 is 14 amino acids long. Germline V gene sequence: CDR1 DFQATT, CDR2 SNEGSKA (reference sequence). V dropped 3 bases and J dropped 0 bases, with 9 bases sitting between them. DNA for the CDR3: TGCAGTGCTAGCGGCCCAATCTCTGGAAACACCATATATTTT. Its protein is CSASGPISGNTIYF.

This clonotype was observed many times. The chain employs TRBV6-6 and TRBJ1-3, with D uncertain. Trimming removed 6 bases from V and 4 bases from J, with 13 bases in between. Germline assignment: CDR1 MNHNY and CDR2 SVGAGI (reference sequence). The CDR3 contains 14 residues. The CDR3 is CASSPSSSGNTIYF. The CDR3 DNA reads TGTGCCAGCAGCCCTTCATCAAGCGGAAACACCATATATTTT.

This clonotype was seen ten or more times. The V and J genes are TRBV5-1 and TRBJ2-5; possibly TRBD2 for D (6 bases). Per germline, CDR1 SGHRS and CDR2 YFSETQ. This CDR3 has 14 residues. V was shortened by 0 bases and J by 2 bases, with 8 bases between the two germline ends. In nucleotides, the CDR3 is TGCGCCAGCAGCTTGGGCGCGGGGCAAGAGACCCAGTACTTC. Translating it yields CASSLGAGQETQYF.

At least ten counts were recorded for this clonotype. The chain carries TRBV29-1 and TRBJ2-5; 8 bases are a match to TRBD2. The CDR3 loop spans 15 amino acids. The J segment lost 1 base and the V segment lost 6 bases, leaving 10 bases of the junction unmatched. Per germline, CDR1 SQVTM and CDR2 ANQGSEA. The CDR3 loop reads CSVPGGSGIQETQYF. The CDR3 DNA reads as TGCAGCGTGCCCGGCGGTAGCGGGATCCAAGAGACCCAGTACTTC.

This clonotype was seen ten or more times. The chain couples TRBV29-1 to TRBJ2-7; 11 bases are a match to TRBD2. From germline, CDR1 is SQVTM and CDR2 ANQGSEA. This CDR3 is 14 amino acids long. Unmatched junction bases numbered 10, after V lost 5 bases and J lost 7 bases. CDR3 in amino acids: CSVRPGSGRGEQYF. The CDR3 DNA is TGCAGCGTTCGACCGGGTAGCGGGAGGGGTGAGCAGTACTTC.

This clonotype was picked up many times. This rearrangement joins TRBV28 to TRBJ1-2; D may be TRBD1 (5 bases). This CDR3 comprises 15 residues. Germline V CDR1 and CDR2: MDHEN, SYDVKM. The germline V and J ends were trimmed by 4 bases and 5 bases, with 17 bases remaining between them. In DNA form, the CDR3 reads TGTGCCAGCAGTTCCCCTACGTGGGGCAGTTATGGCTACACCTTC. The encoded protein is CASSSPTWGSYGYTF.

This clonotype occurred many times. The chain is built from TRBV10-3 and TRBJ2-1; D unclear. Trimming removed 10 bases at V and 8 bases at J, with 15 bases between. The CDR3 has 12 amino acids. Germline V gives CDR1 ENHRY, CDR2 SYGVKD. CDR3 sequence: CATRTEGHEQFF. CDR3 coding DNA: TGTGCCACACGGACCGAAGGCCATGAGCAGTTCTTC.

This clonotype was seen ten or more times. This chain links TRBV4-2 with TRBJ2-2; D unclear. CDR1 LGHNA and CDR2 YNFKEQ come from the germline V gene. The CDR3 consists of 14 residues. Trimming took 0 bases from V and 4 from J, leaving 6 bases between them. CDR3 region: CASSQELGTGELFF. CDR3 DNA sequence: TGTGCCAGCAGCCAAGAACTGGGCACCGGGGAGCTGTTTTTT.

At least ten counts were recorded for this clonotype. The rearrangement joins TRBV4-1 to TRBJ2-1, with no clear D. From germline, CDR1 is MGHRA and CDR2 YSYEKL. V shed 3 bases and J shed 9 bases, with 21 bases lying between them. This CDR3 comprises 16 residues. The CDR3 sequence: CASSHPFPRSPREQFF. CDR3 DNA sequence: TGCGCCAGCAGCCATCCCTTCCCCCGTAGCCCCCGTGAGCAGTTCTTC.

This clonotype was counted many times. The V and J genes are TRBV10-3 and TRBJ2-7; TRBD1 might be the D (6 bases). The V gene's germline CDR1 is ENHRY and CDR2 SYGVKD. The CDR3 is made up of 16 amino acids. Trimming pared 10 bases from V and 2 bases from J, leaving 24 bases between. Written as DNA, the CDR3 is TGTGCCACGACAGGAGACAGGCAGGGGATCACCTACGAGCAGTACTTC. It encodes CATTGDRQGITYEQYF.

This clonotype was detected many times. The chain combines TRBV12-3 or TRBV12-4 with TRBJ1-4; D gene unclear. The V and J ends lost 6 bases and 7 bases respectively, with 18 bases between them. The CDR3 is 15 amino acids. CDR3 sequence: CASRGGSGRSEKLFF. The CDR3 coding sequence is TGTGCCAGCAGGGGTGGCTCGGGAAGGAGTGAAAAACTGTTTTTT.

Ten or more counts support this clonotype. CDR3: CASSPTPGLNYNEQFF. The CDR3 nucleotides are TGTGCCAGCAGTCCAACACCGGGACTGAACTACAATGAGCAGTTCTTC. This chain links TRBV7-3 with TRBJ2-1, with D possibly being TRBD2 (6 bases). V gave up 6 bases and J gave up 3 bases, with 18 bases separating them. From germline, CDR1 is SGHTA and CDR2 FQGTGA. This CDR3 has 16 amino acids.

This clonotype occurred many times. CDR3 sequence (DNA): TGCAGTGCTAGTGAGCCTTGGCAGGCCCACAATGAGCAGTTCTTC. Translated, it gives CSASEPWQAHNEQFF. The chain joins TRBV20-1 to TRBJ2-1; D call uncertain. Trimming removed 3 bases from V and 5 bases from J, with 17 bases in between. Germline CDR1 is DFQATT and CDR2 is SNEGSKA (reference sequence). The CDR3 totals 15 residues.

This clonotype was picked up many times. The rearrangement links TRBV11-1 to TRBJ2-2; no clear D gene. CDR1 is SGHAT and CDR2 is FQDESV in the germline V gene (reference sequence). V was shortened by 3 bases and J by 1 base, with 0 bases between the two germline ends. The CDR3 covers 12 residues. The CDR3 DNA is TGTGCCAGCAGCTTGAACACCGGGGAGCTGTTTTTT. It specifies CASSLNTGELFF.

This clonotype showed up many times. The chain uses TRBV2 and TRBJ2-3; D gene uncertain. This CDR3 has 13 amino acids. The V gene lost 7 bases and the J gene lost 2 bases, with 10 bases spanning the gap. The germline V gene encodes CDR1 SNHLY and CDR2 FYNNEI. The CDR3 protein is CASTWDITDTQYF. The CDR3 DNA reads TGTGCCAGCACCTGGGATATCACAGATACGCAGTATTTT.

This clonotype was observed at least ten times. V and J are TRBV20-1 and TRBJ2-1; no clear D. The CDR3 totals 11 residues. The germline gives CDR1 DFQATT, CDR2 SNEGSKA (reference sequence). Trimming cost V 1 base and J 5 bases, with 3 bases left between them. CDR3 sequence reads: CSARGHNEQFF. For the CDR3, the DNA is TGCAGTGCTAGAGGACACAATGAGCAGTTCTTC.

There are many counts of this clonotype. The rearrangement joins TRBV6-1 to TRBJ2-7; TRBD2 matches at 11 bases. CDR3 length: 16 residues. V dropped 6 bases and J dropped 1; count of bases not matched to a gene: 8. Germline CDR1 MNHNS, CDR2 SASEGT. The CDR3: CASSSAGTSGSYEQYF. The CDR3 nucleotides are TGTGCCAGCAGCAGCGCCGGGACTAGCGGATCCTACGAGCAGTACTTC.

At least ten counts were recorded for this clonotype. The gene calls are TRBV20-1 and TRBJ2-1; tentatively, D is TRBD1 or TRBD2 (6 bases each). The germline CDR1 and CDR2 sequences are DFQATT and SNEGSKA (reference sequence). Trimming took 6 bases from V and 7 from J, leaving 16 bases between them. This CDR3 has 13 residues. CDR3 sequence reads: CSAHRQGGNEQFF. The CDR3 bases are TGCAGTGCCCACCGTCAAGGGGGGAATGAGCAGTTCTTC.

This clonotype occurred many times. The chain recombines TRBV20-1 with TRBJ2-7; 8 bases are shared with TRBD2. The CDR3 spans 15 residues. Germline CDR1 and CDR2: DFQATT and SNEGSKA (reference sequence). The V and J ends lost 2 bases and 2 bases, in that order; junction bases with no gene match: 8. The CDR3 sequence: CSARIERERPYEQYF. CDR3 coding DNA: TGCAGTGCTAGAATTGAGCGGGAGAGGCCCTACGAGCAGTACTTC.

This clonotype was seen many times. The CDR3 spells CASNLGLNYGYTF. As DNA, the CDR3 is TGTGCCAGCAACTTGGGTCTTAACTATGGCTACACCTTC. The V call is TRBV12-3 or TRBV12-4, the J call TRBJ1-2; no clear D. The ends were cut back, 7 bases at V and 1 base at J, with 10 bases in the middle. The CDR3 consists of 13 residues.

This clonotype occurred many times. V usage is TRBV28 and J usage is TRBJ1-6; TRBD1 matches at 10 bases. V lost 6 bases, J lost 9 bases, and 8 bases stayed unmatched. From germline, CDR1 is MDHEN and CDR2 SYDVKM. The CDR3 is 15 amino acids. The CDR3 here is CASSLPGQGSSPLHF. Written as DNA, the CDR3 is TGTGCCAGCAGCTTGCCGGGACAGGGGAGTTCACCCCTCCACTTT.

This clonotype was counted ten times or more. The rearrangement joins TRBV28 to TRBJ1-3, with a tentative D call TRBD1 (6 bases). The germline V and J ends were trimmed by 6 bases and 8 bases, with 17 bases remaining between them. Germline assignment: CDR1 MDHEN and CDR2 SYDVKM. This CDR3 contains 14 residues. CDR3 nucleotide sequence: TGTGCCAGCAGCTCCGCAGGGGAAGGTTACACCATATATTTT. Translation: CASSSAGEGYTIYF.

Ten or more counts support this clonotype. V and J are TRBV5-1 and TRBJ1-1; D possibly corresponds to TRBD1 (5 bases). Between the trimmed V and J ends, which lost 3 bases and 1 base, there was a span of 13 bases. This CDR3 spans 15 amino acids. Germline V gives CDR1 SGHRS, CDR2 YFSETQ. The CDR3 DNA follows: TGCGCCAGCAGCTCAGGAGGGGTACAGAACACTGAAGCTTTCTTT. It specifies CASSSGGVQNTEAFF.